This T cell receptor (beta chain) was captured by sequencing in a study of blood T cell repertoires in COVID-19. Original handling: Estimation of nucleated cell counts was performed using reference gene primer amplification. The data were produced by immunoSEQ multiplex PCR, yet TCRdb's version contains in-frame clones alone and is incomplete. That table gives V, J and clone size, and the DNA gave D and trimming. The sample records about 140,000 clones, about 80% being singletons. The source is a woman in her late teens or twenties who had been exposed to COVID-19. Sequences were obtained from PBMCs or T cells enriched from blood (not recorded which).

CDR3 residues: CASRLPSGTGPNQPQHF. The CDR3 DNA follows: TGTGCCAGCAGATTACCGTCCGGGACAGGTCCCAATCAGCCCCAGCATTTT. The rearrangement joins TRBV28 to TRBJ1-5; 8 bases map to TRBD1. The CDR3 runs to 17 residues. The V gene's germline CDR1 is MDHEN and CDR2 SYDVKM. J lost 3 bases, V lost 6 bases, and 13 bases had no gene match.